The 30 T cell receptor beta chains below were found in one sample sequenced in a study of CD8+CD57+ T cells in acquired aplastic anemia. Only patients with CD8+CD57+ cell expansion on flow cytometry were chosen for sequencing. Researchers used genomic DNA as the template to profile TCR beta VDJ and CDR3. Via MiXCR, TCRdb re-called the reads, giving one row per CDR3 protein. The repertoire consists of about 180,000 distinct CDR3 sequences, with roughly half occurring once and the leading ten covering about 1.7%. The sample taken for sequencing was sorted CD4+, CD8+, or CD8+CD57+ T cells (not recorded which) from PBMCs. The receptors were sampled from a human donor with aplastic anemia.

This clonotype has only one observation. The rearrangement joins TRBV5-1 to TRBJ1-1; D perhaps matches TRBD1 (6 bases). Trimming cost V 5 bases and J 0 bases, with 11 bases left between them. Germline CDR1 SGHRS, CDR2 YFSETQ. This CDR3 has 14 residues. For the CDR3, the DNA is TGCGCCAGCAGTCTGGGGGCGATGAACACTGAAGCTTTCTTT. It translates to CASSLGAMNTEAFF.

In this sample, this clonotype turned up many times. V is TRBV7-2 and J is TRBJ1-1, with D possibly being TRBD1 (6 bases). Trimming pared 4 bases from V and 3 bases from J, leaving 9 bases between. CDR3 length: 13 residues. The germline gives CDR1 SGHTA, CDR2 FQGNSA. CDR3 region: CASSSNRDTEAFF. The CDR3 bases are TGTGCCAGCAGCTCGAACAGGGACACTGAAGCTTTCTTT.

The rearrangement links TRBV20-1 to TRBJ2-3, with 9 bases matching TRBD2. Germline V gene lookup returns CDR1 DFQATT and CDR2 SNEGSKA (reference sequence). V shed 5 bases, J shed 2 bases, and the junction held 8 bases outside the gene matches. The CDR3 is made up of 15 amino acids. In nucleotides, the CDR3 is TGCAGTGCTGGCCTGGCTAGCGGGGTCACAGATACGCAGTATTTT. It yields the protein CSAGLASGVTDTQYF.

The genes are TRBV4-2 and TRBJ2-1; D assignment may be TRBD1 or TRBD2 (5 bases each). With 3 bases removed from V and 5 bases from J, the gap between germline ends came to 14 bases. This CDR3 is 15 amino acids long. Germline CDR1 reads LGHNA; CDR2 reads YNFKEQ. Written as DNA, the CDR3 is TGTGCCAGCAGCCAGGGAGACAGACGCAACAATGAGCAGTTCTTC. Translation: CASSQGDRRNNEQFF.

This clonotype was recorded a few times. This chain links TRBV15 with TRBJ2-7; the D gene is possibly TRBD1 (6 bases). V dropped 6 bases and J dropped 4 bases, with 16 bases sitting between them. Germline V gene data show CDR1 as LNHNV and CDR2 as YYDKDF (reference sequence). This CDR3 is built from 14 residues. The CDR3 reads CATRTSGETYEQYF. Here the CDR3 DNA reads TGTGCCACCAGAACTTCAGGGGAAACATACGAGCAGTACTTC.

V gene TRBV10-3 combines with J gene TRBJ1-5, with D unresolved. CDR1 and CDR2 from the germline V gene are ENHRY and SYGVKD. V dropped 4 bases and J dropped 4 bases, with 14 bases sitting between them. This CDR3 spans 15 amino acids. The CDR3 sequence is CAISGAPAVNQPQHF. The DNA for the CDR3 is TGTGCCATCAGTGGAGCCCCGGCCGTTAATCAGCCCCAGCATTTT.

Written as DNA, the CDR3 is TGTGCCAGTAGGGGGGCGGGGAGGTGGACTGAAGCTTTCTTT. Protein: CASRGAGRWTEAFF. The chain links TRBV19 to TRBJ1-1; D perhaps matches TRBD1 (6 bases). The CDR3 runs to 14 residues. V lost 6 bases to trimming and J lost 5 bases, with 16 bases between them. The germline V gene has CDR1 LNHDA and CDR2 SQIVND (reference sequence).

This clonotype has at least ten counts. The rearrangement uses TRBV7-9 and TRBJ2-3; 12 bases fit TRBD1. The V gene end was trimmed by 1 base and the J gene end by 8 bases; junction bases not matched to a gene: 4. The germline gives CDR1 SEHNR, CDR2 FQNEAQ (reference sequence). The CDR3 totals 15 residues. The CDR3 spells CASSLGDRGLGTQYF. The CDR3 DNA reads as TGTGCCAGCAGCTTAGGGGACAGGGGGCTTGGTACGCAGTATTTT. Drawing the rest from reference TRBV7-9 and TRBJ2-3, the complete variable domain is DTGVSQNPRHKITKRGQNVTFRCDPISEHNRLYWYRQTLGQGPEFLTYFQNEAQLEKSRLLSDRFSAERPKGSFSTLEIQRTEQGDSAMYLCASSLGDRGLGTQYFGPGTRLTVL.

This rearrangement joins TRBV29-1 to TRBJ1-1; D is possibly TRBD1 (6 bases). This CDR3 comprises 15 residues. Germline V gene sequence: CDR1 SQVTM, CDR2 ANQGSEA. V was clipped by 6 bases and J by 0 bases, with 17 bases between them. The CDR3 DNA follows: TGCAGCGTGCGGCGATCAGGGGCTTTGAACACTGAAGCTTTCTTT. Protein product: CSVRRSGALNTEAFF.

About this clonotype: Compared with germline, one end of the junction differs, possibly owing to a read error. The CDR3, as DNA: TGTGTCAGCAGTGGTTCGCGAGTGGAGTATACTGAAGCTTTCTTT. It is translated as CVSSGSRVEYTEAFF. The chain joins TRBV2 to TRBJ1-1; D uncertain. The CDR3 has 15 amino acids. CDR1 is SNHLY and CDR2 is FYNNEI in the germline V gene.

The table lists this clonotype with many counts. The CDR3, as DNA: TGTGCCAGCAGCTCCTACCGTGGTGAAGCTTTCTTT. It is translated as CASSSYRGEAFF. This chain uses TRBV7-2 with TRBJ1-1; D is uncertain. The CDR3 has 12 amino acids. Germline CDR1 SGHTA, CDR2 FQGNSA. V was pared by 4 bases and J by 7 bases, with 10 bases between.

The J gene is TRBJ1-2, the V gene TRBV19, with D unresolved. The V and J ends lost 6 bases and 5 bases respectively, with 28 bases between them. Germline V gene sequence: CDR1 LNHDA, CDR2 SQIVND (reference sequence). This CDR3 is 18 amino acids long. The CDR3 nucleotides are TGTGCCAGTAGCGAAATTAGCGTCAGCACCCCTCTGGAATATGGCTACACCTTC. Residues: CASSEISVSTPLEYGYTF.

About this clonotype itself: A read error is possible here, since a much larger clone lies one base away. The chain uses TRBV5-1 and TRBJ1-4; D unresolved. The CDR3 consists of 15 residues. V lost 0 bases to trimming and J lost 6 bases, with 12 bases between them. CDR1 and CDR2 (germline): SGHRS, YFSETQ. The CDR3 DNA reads TGCGCCAGCAGCTTGGCAAGGGCGGATGATGAAAAACTGTTTTTT. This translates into CASSLARADDEKLFF. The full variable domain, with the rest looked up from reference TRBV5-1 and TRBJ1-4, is KAGVTQTPRYLIKTRGQQVTLSCSPISGHRSVSWYQQTPGQGLQFLFEYFSETQRNKGNFPGRFSGRQFSNSRSEMNVSTLELGDSALYLCASSLARADDEKLFFGSGTQLSVL.

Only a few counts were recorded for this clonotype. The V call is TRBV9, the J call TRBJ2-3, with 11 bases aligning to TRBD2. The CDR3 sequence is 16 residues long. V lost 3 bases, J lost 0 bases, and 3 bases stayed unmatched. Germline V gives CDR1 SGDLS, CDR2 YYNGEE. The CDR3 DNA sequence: TGTGCCAGCAGCGCCGGGACTAGCGGTAGCACAGATACGCAGTATTTT. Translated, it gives CASSAGTSGSTDTQYF.

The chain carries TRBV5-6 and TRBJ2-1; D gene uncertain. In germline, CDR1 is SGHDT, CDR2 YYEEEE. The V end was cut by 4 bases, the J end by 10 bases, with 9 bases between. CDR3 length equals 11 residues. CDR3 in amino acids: CASSQSGEQFF. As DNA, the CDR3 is TGTGCCAGCAGCCAATCCGGAGAGCAGTTCTTC. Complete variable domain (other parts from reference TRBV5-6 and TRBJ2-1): DAGVTQSPTHLIKTRGQQVTLRCSPKSGHDTVSWYQQALGQGPQFIFQYYEEEERQRGNFPDRFSGHQFPNYSSELNVNALLLGDSALYLCASSQSGEQFFGPGTRLTVL.

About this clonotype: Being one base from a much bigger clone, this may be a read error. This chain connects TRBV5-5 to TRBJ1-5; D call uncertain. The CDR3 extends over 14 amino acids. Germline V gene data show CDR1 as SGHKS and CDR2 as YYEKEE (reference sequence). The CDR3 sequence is CASSRLSSNRPQHF. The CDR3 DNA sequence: TGTGCCAGCAGTCGACTAAGTAGCAATCGGCCCCAGCATTTT.

The CDR3 reads CATRQGRNQPQHF. As DNA, the CDR3 is TGTGCCACACGACAGGGTCGCAATCAGCCCCAGCATTTT. The chain couples TRBV28 to TRBJ1-5; the match to TRBD1 covers 7 bases. Germline V CDR1 and CDR2: MDHEN, SYDVKM. V shed 10 bases, J shed 2 bases, and the junction held 5 bases outside the gene matches. CDR3 length equals 13 residues.

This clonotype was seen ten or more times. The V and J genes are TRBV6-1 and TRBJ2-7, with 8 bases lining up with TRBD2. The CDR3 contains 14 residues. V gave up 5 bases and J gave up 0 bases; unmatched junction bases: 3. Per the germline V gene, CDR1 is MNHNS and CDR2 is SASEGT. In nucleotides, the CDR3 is TGTGCCAGCAGTCCCACTAGCGGCTCCTACGAGCAGTACTTC. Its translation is CASSPTSGSYEQYF.

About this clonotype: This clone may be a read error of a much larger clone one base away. The CDR3 sequence is CASSLSTPYEQYF. The CDR3 DNA is TGTGCCAGCAGCTTATCTACTCCCTACGAGCAGTACTTC. V gene TRBV7-2 combines with J gene TRBJ2-7; D remains ambiguous. Trimming cost V 2 bases and J 2 bases, with 7 bases left between them. Germline CDR1 SGHTA, CDR2 FQGNSA. CDR3 length equals 13 residues.

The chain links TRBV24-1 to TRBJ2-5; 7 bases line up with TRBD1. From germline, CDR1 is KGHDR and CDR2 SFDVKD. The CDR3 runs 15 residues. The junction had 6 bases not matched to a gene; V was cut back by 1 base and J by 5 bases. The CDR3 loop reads CATSDLSGGEETQYF. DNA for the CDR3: TGTGCCACCAGTGATTTATCAGGGGGAGAGGAGACCCAGTACTTC.

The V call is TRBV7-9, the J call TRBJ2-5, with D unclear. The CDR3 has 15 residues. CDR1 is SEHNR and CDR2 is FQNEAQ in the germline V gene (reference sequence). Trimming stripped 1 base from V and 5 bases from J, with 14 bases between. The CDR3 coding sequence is TGTGCCAGCAGCTTAGACATAGGGCCTCAGGAGACCCAGTACTTC. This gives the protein CASSLDIGPQETQYF.

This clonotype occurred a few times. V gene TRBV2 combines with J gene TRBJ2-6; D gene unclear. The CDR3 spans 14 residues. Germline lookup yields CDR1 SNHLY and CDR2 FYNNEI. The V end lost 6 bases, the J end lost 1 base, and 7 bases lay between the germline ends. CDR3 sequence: CASRERSGANVLTF. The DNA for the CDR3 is TGTGCCAGCAGGGAAAGATCTGGGGCCAACGTCCTGACTTTC.

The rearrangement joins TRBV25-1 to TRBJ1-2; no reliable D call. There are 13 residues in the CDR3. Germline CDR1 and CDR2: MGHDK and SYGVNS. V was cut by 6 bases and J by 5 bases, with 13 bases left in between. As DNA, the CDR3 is TGTGCCAGCAGGGGTTTGTTAAGTTATGGCTACACCTTC. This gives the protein CASRGLLSYGYTF.

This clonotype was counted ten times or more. The CDR3 sequence is CASREGQTYTEAFF. CDR3 nucleotides: TGTGCCAGCAGGGAAGGACAGACTTACACTGAAGCTTTCTTT. This sequence joins TRBV5-6 and TRBJ1-1; TRBD1 might be the D (6 bases). The germline CDR1 and CDR2 sequences are SGHDT and YYEEEE. V shed 5 bases and J shed 3 bases, with 14 bases lying between them. The CDR3 loop spans 14 amino acids.

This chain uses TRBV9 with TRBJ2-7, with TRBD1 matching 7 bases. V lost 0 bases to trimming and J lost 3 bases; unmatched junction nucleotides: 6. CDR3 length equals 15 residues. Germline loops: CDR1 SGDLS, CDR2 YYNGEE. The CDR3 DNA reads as TGTGCCAGCAGCGTAGGAACAGGGGTTGGCTACGAGCAGTACTTC. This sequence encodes CASSVGTGVGYEQYF.

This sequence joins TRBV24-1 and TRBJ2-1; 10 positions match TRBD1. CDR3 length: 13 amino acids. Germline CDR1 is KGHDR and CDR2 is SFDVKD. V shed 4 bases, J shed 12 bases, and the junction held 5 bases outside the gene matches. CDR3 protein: CATSDQGQGTQFF. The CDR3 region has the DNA TGTGCCACCAGTGACCAGGGACAGGGGACGCAGTTCTTC.

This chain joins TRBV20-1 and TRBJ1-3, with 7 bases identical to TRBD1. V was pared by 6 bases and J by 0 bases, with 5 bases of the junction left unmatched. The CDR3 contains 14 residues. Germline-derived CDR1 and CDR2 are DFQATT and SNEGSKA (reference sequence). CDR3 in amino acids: CSAPTGPSGNTIYF. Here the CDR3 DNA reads TGCAGTGCCCCGACAGGGCCCTCTGGAAACACCATATATTTT.

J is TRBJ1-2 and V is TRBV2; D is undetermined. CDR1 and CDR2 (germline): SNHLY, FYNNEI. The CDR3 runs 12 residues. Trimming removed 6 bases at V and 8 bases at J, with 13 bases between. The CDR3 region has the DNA TGTGCCAGCAGGCGGGGAGGGAACGGCTACACCTTC. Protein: CASRRGGNGYTF. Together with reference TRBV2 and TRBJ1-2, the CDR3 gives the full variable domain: EPEVTQTPSHQVTQMGQEVILRCVPISNHLYFYWYRQILGQKVEFLVSFYNNEISEKSEIFDDQFSVERPDGSNFTLKIRSTKLEDSAMYFCASRRGGNGYTFGSGTRLTVV.

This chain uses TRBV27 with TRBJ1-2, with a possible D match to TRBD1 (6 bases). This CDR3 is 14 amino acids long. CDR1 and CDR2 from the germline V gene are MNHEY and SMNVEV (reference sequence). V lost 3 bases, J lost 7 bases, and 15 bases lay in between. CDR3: CASSFANRAGGYTF. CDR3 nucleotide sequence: TGTGCCAGCAGTTTTGCCAACAGGGCGGGTGGCTACACCTTC.

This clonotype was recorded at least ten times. The CDR3 loop is CASSSQDDTQYF. The CDR3 DNA sequence: TGTGCCAGCAGTTCCCAGGACGATACGCAGTATTTT. V gene TRBV6-5 combines with J gene TRBJ2-3; D unclear. Germline V gene lookup returns CDR1 MNHEY and CDR2 SVGAGI. CDR3 length equals 12 residues. The V and J ends lost 4 bases and 6 bases respectively, with 8 bases between them.